The subject of this entry is one T cell receptor (beta chain). Its antigen is unidentified. The donors comprised healthy bone marrow donors. These data come from a study of cytomegalovirus exposure and HLA in healthy donors. The V end was cut by 0 bases, the J end by 1 base, with 9 bases between. Germline CDR1 is ENHRY and CDR2 is SYGVKD. The CDR3 contains 15 residues. General study points: TCR beta sequences numbering roughly 16,000 were associated with HLA alleles at 0.05 false discovery rate in a later analysis. In the analysis, some V segments, TRBV6-2 and TRBV6-3 included, were excluded as indistinguishable. Association of a missense DCLRE1C variant with TCR beta V- and J-gene trimming was reported in a later analysis.

It was with 60 Vbeta and 13 Jbeta primers that the PCR ran. TCRdb's table, derived via immunoSEQ multiplex PCR, lists solely in-frame clones and lacks some. This sample has around 76,000 clones, with nearly 80% found just once. The rearrangement uses TRBV10-3 and TRBJ1-1; D is undetermined. Input material: PBMCs. The sequence was obtained from a woman aged 35 to 49 in good health and CMV-seropositive. In nucleotides, the CDR3 is TGTGCCATCAGTGAGTCGTATGGAGAGAACACTGAAGCTTTCTTT. It encodes CAISESYGENTEAFF.